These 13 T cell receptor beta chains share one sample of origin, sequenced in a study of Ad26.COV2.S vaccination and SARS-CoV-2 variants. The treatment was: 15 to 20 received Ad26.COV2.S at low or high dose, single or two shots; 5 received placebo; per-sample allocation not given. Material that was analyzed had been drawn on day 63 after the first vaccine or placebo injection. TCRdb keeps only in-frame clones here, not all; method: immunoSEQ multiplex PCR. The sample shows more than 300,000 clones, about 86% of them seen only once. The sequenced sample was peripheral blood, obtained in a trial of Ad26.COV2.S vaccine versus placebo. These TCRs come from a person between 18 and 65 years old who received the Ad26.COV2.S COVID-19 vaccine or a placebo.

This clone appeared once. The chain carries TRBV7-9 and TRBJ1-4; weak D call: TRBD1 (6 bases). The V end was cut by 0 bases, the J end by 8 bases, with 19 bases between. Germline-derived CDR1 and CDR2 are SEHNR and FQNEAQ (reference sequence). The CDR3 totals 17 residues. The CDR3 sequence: CASSLAQGKGSWEKLFF. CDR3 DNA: TGTGCCAGCAGCTTAGCGCAGGGGAAAGGGTCCTGGGAAAAACTGTTTTTT.

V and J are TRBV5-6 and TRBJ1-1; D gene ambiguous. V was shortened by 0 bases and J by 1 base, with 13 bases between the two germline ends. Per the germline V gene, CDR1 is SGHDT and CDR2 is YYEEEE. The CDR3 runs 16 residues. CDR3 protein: CASSLDRTRWNTEAFF. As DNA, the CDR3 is TGTGCCAGCAGCTTGGATCGAACTAGGTGGAACACTGAAGCTTTCTTT. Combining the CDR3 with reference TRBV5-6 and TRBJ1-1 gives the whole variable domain DAGVTQSPTHLIKTRGQQVTLRCSPKSGHDTVSWYQQALGQGPQFIFQYYEEEERQRGNFPDRFSGHQFPNYSSELNVNALLLGDSALYLCASSLDRTRWNTEAFFGQGTRLTVV.

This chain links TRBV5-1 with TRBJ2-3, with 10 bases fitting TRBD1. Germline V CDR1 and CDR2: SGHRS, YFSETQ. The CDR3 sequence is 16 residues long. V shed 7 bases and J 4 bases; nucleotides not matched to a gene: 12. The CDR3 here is CASRWGDRGRADTQYF. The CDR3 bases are TGCGCCAGCCGCTGGGGGGACAGGGGAAGAGCAGATACGCAGTATTTT. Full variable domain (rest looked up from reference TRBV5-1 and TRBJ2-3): KAGVTQTPRYLIKTRGQQVTLSCSPISGHRSVSWYQQTPGQGLQFLFEYFSETQRNKGNFPGRFSGRQFSNSRSEMNVSTLELGDSALYLCASRWGDRGRADTQYFGPGTRLTVL.

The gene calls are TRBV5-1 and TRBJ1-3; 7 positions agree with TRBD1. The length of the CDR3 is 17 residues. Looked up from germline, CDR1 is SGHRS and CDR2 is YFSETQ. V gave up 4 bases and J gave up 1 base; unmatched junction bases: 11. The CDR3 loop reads CASSRRDRDSSGNTIYF. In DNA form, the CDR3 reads TGCGCCAGCAGCCGCCGCGACAGGGATTCGTCTGGAAACACCATATATTTT.

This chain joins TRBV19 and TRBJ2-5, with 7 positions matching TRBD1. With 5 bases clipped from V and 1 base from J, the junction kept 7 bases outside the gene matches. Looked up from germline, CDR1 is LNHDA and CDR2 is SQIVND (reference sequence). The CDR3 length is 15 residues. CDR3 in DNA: TGTGCCAGTAGTGTCCAGGGACAGTTCCAAGAGACCCAGTACTTC. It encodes CASSVQGQFQETQYF.

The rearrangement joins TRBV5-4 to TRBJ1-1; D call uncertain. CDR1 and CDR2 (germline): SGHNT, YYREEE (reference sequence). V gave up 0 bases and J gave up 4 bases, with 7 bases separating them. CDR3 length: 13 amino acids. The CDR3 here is CASSLGVGTEAFF. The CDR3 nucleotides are TGTGCCAGCAGCTTGGGGGTGGGCACTGAAGCTTTCTTT.

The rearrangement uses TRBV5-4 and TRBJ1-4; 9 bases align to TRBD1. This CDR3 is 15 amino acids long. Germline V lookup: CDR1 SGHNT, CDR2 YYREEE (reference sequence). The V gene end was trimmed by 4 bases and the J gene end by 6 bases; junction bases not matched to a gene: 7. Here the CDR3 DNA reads TGTGCCAGCAGCCGAAGTACAGGGGGCTATGAAAAACTGTTTTTT. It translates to CASSRSTGGYEKLFF. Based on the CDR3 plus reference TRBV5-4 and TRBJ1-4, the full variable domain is ETGVTQSPTHLIKTRGQQVTLRCSSQSGHNTVSWYQQALGQGPQFIFQYYREEENGRGNFPPRFSGLQFPNYSSELNVNALELDDSALYLCASSRSTGGYEKLFFGSGTQLSVL.

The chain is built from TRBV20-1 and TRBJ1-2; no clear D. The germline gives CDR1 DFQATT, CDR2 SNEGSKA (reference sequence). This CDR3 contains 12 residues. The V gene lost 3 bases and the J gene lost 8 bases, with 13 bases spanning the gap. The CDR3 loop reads CSASDPEGGYTF. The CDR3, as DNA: TGCAGTGCTAGTGACCCCGAGGGAGGCTACACCTTC.

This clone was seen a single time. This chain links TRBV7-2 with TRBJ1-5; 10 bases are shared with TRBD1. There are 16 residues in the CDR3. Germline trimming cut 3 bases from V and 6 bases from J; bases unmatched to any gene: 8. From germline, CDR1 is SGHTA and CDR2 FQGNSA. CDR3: CASSLAGTGAGQPQHF. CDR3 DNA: TGTGCCAGCAGCTTGGCCGGGACAGGGGCCGGTCAGCCCCAGCATTTT.

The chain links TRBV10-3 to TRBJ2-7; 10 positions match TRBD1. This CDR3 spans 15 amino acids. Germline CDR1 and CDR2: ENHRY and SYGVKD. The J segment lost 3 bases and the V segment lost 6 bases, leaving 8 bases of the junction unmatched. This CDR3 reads CAIREGQGGRYEQYF. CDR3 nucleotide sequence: TGTGCCATCAGGGAAGGACAGGGGGGACGCTACGAGCAGTACTTC.

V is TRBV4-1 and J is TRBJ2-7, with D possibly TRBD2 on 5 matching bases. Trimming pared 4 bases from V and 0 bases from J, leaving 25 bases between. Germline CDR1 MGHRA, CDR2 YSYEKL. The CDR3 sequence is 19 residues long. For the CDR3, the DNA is TGCGCCAGCAGCCCTACCTACCCATCTACACTTAGCGACTCCTACGAGCAGTACTTC. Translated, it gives CASSPTYPSTLSDSYEQYF.

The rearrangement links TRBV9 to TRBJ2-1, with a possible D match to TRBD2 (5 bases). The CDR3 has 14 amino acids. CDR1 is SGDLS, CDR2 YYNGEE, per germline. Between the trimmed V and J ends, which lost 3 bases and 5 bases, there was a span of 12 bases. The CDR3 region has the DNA TGTGCCAGCAGCGGACCGGGATCTAACAATGAGCAGTTCTTC. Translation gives CASSGPGSNNEQFF.

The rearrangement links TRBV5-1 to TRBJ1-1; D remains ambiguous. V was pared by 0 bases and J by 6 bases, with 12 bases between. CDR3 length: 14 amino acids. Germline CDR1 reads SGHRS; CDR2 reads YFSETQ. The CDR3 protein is CASSLDGVAAEAFF. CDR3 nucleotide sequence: TGCGCCAGCAGCTTGGATGGGGTAGCGGCTGAAGCTTTCTTT.